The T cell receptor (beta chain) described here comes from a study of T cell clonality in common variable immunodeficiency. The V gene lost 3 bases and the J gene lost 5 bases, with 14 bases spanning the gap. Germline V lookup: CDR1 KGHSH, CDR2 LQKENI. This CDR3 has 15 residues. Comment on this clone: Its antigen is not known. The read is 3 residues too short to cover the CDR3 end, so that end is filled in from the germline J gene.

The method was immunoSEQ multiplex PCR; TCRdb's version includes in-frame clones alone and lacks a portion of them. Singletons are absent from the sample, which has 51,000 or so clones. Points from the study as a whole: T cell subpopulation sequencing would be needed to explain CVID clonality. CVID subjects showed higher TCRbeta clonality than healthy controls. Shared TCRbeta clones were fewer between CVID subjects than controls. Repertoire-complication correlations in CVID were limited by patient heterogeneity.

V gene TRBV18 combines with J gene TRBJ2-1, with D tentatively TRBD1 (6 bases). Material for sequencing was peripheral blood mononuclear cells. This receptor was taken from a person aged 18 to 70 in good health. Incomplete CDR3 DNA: TGTGCCAGCTCACCGCCGCAGGGGCCAAACAATGAG. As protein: CASSPPQGPNNE. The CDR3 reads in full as CASSPPQGPNNEQFF.